Below are 2 T cell receptor beta chains sequenced from a single sample in a study of graft-versus-host responses after intestinal transplantation. The antigens for these receptors are not known. Sequencing used immunoSEQ multiplex PCR; TCRdb keeps in-frame clones, though not all of them. The sample consists of some 87,000 clones, roughly 90% of them appearing once. Sequencing was performed on unstimulated CD4+ T cells sorted from spleen or lymph node cells, taken before intestinal transplant. These receptors all stem from a human donor who received an intestinal transplant.

The chain is built from TRBV19 and TRBJ1-3; tentatively, D is TRBD1 (6 bases). CDR3 size: 13 residues. V was cut by 11 bases and J by 6 bases, with 17 bases left in between. From germline, CDR1 is LNHDA and CDR2 SQIVND (reference sequence). CDR3 in DNA: TGTGCCGCCCTCGCACAGGGCGAAAACACCATATATTTT. This gives the protein CAALAQGENTIYF.

J is TRBJ2-3 and V is TRBV5-1; D possibly corresponds to TRBD2 (6 bases). Trimming took 4 bases from V and 2 from J, leaving 14 bases between them. This CDR3 comprises 15 residues. The germline CDR1 and CDR2 sequences are SGHRS and YFSETQ. CDR3: CASSPMEGFTDTQYF. The CDR3 bases are TGCGCCAGCAGCCCGATGGAGGGGTTCACAGATACGCAGTATTTT.